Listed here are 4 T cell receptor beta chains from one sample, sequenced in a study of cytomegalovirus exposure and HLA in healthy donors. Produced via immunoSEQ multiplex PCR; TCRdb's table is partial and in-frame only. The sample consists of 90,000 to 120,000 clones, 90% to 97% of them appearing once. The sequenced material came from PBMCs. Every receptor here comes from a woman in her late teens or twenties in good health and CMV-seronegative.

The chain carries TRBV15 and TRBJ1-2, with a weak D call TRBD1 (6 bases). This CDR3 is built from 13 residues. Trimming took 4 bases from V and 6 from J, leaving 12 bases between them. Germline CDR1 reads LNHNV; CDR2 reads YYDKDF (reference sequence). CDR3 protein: CATSKDSINGYTF. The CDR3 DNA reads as TGTGCCACCAGCAAGGACAGTATTAATGGCTACACCTTC.

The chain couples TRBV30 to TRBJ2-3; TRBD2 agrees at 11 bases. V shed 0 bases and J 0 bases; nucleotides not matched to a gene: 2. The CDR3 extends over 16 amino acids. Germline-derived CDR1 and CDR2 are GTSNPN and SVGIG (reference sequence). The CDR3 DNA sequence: TGTGCCTGGAGTGTAGGACTAGCGGGCAGCACAGATACGCAGTATTTT. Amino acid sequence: CAWSVGLAGSTDTQYF. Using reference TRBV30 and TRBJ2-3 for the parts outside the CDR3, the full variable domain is SQTIHQWPATLVQPVGSPLSLECTVEGTSNPNLYWYRQAAGRGLQLLFYSVGIGQISSEVPQNLSASRPQDRQFILSSKKLLLSDSGFYLCAWSVGLAGSTDTQYFGPGTRLTVL.

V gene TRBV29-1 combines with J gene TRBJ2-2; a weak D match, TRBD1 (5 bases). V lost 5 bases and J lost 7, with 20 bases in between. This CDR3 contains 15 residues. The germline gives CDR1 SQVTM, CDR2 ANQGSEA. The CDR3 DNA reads TGCAGCGTTTTTGCAGGGTCTTATTCTGTCGGGGAGCTGTTTTTT. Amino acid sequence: CSVFAGSYSVGELFF.

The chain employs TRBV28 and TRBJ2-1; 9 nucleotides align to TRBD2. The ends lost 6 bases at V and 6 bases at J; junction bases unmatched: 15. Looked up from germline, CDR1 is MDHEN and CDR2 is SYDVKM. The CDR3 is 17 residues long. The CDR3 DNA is TGTGCCAGCAGCACACGGCGGCTGGGACTAGCTCTCAATGAGCAGTTCTTC. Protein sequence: CASSTRRLGLALNEQFF.